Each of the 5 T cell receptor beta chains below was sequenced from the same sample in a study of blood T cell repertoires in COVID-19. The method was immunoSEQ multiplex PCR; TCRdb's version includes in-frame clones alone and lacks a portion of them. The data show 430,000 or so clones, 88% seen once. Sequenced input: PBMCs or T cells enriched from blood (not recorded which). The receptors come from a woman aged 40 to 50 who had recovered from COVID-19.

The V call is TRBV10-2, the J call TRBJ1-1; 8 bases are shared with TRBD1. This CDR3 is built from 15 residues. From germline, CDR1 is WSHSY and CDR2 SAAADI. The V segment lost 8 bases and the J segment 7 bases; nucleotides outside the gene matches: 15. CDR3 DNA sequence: TGCGCCAGCTCCTGGACAGGGAAGGTGGCAAATGAAGCTTTCTTT. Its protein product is CASSWTGKVANEAFF.

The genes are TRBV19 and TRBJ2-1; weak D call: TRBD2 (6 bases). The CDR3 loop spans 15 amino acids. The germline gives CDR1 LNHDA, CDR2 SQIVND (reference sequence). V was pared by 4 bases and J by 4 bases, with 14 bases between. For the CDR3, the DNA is TGTGCCAGTAGTAAAATTCCGGGGGTATACAATGAGCAGTTCTTC. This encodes CASSKIPGVYNEQFF.

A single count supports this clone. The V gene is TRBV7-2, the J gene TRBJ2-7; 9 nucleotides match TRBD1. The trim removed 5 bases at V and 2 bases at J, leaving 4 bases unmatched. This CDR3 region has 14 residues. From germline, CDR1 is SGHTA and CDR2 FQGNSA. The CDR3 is CASSPRDRAYEQYF. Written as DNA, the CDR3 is TGTGCCAGCAGCCCCCGGGACAGGGCCTACGAGCAGTACTTC. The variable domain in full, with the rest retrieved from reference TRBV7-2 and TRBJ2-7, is GAGVSQSPSNKVTEKGKDVELRCDPISGHTALYWYRQSLGQGLEFLIYFQGNSAPDKSGLPSDRFSAERTGGSVSTLTIQRTQQEDSAVYLCASSPRDRAYEQYFGPGTRLTVT.

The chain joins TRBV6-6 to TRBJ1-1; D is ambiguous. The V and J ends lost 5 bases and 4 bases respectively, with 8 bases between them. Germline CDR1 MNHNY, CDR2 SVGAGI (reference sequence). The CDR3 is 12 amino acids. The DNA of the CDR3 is TGTGCCAGCAGTCCGGAGTTCACTGAAGCTTTCTTT. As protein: CASSPEFTEAFF.

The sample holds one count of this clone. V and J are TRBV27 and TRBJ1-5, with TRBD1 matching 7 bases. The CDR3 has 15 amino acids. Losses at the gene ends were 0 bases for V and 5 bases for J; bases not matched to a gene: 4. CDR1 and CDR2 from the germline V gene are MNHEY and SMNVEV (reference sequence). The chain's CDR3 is CASSLSSGTDQPQHF. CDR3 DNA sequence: TGTGCCAGCAGTTTATCATCTGGGACAGATCAGCCCCAGCATTTT.